Below are 14 T cell receptor beta chains sequenced from a single sample in a study of blood T cell repertoires in COVID-19. TCRdb keeps only in-frame clones here, not all; method: immunoSEQ multiplex PCR. The sample lists some 430,000 clones, about 92% occurring once. Specimen: PBMCs or T cells enriched from blood (not recorded which). The origin of the receptors is a man younger than 30 who had recovered from COVID-19.

The gene calls are TRBV19 and TRBJ1-1; a possible D gene is TRBD1 (6 bases). Germline CDR1 is LNHDA and CDR2 is SQIVND (reference sequence). The CDR3 is made up of 14 amino acids. The V end was cut by 5 bases, the J end by 1 base, with 11 bases between. The CDR3: CASSRQVSNTEAFF. The CDR3 nucleotides are TGTGCCAGTAGTCGACAGGTTTCGAACACTGAAGCTTTCTTT.

V usage is TRBV5-4 and J usage is TRBJ1-3; no definite D call. The CDR3 is 15 residues long. Germline lookup yields CDR1 SGHNT and CDR2 YYREEE (reference sequence). The ends were cut back, 3 bases at V and 0 bases at J, with 10 bases in the middle. Written as DNA, the CDR3 is TGTGCCAGCAGCTCCGACACCCTCTCTGGAAACACCATATATTTT. Its translation: CASSSDTLSGNTIYF.

The rearrangement uses TRBV19 and TRBJ1-2; possibly TRBD1 for D (5 bases). Germline V gene sequence: CDR1 LNHDA, CDR2 SQIVND (reference sequence). Deletions cut 6 bases from V and 8 bases from J, with 19 bases between. The CDR3 loop spans 14 amino acids. DNA of the CDR3: TGTGCCAGTAGGGGGACTAAACCCACCTTGGGCTACACCTTC. Amino acids: CASRGTKPTLGYTF. The full variable domain, rest sourced from reference TRBV19 and TRBJ1-2, is DGGITQSPKYLFRKEGQNVTLSCEQNLNHDAMYWYRQDPGQGLRLIYYSQIVNDFQKGDIAEGYSVSREKKESFPLTVTSAQKNPTAFYLCASRGTKPTLGYTFGSGTRLTVV.

The chain is built from TRBV18 and TRBJ1-1, with 11 bases matching TRBD1. The CDR3 contains 15 residues. CDR1 and CDR2 from the germline V gene are KGHSH and LQKENI. The junction had 6 bases not matched to a gene; V was cut back by 3 bases and J by 6 bases. CDR3 amino acids: CASSPRTGGEAEAFF. CDR3 coding DNA: TGTGCCAGCTCACCCCGGACAGGGGGCGAAGCTGAAGCTTTCTTT.

Only one count was recorded for this clone. This rearrangement joins TRBV4-1 to TRBJ2-1, with 11 bases that match TRBD2. CDR1 MGHRA and CDR2 YSYEKL come from the germline V gene. Losses at the gene ends were 0 bases for V and 7 bases for J; bases not matched to a gene: 8. The CDR3 is 17 residues long. The CDR3 sequence: CASSQELGTSGSNEQFF. The CDR3 DNA reads as TGCGCCAGCAGCCAAGAATTGGGCACTAGCGGGAGTAATGAGCAGTTCTTC.

The chain links TRBV6-5 to TRBJ2-4, with a tentative D call TRBD1 (6 bases). Germline lookup yields CDR1 MNHEY and CDR2 SVGAGI. The CDR3 length is 15 residues. V gave up 6 bases and J gave up 0 bases, with 12 bases separating them. The CDR3 loop reads CASSPGAPAKNIQYF. The CDR3, as DNA: TGTGCCAGCAGCCCAGGGGCCCCAGCCAAAAACATTCAGTACTTC.

The chain has TRBV2 and TRBJ2-7; TRBD2 aligns across 12 bases. Germline assignment: CDR1 SNHLY and CDR2 FYNNEI. V lost 5 bases to trimming and J lost 6 bases; unmatched junction nucleotides: 5. There are 14 residues in the CDR3. The CDR3 bases are TGTGCCAGCAGTAGACTAGCGGGAGTAAGCGAGCAGTACTTC. Protein: CASSRLAGVSEQYF.

The J gene is TRBJ2-7, the V gene TRBV11-3; the D is unclear. V was trimmed by 1 base and J by 6 bases, leaving 16 bases between them. This CDR3 is built from 15 residues. Germline V lookup: CDR1 SGHNT, CDR2 YENEEA. The CDR3 region is CASSLVTSVLSEQYF. CDR3 nucleotide sequence: TGTGCCAGCAGCTTAGTAACCAGCGTGCTCTCCGAGCAGTACTTC.

The chain recombines TRBV4-1 with TRBJ1-2; no clear D gene. V gave up 4 bases and J gave up 3 bases, with 15 bases separating them. Germline values: CDR1 MGHRA, CDR2 YSYEKL. CDR3 length: 15 residues. The DNA for the CDR3 is TGCGCCAGCAGCCCGTTCCGCGGCGGAGACTATGGCTACACCTTC. This sequence encodes CASSPFRGGDYGYTF.

Comment on this clone: A single base is all that separates this from a far larger clone, so a read error is likely. The chain is built from TRBV3-1 (or the pseudogene TRBV3-2) and TRBJ2-3; 9 nucleotides agree with TRBD1. The CDR3 is 14 residues long. Germline V lookup: CDR1 LGHDT, CDR2 YNNKEL (reference sequence). The J segment lost 4 bases and the V segment lost 4 bases, leaving 3 bases of the junction unmatched. CDR3 bases: TGTGCCAGCAGCCTCACAGGGGGCGCAGATACGCAGTATTTT. This gives the protein CASSLTGGADTQYF.

A word on this clone: Other DNA sequences within the sample encode an identical CDR3. The V and J genes are TRBV18 and TRBJ1-1, with a possible D match to TRBD1 (5 bases). V dropped 3 bases and J dropped 1 base, with 6 bases sitting between them. The CDR3 loop spans 13 amino acids. CDR1 and CDR2 from the germline V gene are KGHSH and LQKENI. This CDR3 is CASSPGQNTEAFF. CDR3 nucleotide sequence: TGTGCCAGCTCACCGGGGCAGAACACTGAAGCTTTCTTT.

This clone was seen just once. A junction boundary mismatches the germline segment, possibly from a read error. V and J are TRBV3-1 (or the pseudogene TRBV3-2) and TRBJ2-1; 7 bases align to TRBD2. CDR3 size: 13 residues. CDR1 LGHDT and CDR2 YNNKEL come from the germline V gene (reference sequence). The CDR3 region has the DNA TGTGCCAGCAGCCAACTTGATAGCGGGCGAGCGATCTTC. Translating it yields CASSQLDSGRAIF.

The table lists this clone with a few counts. The V and J genes are TRBV7-9 and TRBJ2-5; D not resolved. V was clipped by 4 bases and J by 4 bases, with 10 bases between them. The CDR3 loop spans 13 amino acids. Per the germline V gene, CDR1 is SEHNR and CDR2 is FQNEAQ (reference sequence). CDR3: CASSSRSVETQYF. DNA of the CDR3: TGTGCCAGCAGCTCGAGATCGGTAGAGACCCAGTACTTC. Full variable domain (remainder filled in from reference TRBV7-9 and TRBJ2-5): DTGVSQNPRHKITKRGQNVTFRCDPISEHNRLYWYRQTLGQGPEFLTYFQNEAQLEKSRLLSDRFSAERPKGSFSTLEIQRTEQGDSAMYLCASSSRSVETQYFGPGTRLLVL.

This chain links TRBV5-5 with TRBJ1-4; D remains unclear. The CDR3 sequence is 13 residues long. The germline gives CDR1 SGHKS, CDR2 YYEKEE (reference sequence). The V end lost 4 bases, the J end lost 6 bases, and 10 bases lay between the germline ends. Written as DNA, the CDR3 is TGTGCCAGCAGCGAAGCGCCAGATGAAAAACTGTTTTTT. Translating it yields CASSEAPDEKLFF.